These 29 T cell receptor beta chains came from one sample sequenced in a study of blood T cell repertoires in COVID-19. Profiling relied on immunoSEQ multiplex PCR, and the TCRdb table lists in-frame clones only, not all of them. The sample carries some 400,000 clones, around 84% recorded once. Sequencing used peripheral blood. The receptor set was obtained from a human donor with acute or convalescent COVID-19. The donor label of this sample is uncertain.

This clone was found a few times. The chain is built from TRBV2 and TRBJ1-6; perhaps TRBD1 as D (6 bases). Germline CDR1 reads SNHLY; CDR2 reads FYNNEI. The V gene lost 8 bases and the J gene lost 5 bases, with 13 bases spanning the gap. The CDR3 covers 14 residues. CDR3 coding DNA: TGTGCCAGCGCGTACAGGGCCAATAATTCACCCCTCCACTTT. Translation: CASAYRANNSPLHF.

The V gene is TRBV6-5, the J gene TRBJ1-1, with D possibly being TRBD1 (6 bases). The CDR3 runs to 16 residues. Germline CDR1 is MNHEY and CDR2 is SVGAGI. V was pared by 4 bases and J by 3 bases, with 18 bases between. The CDR3 region is CASSSSIATGYTEAFF. The CDR3 DNA reads TGTGCCAGCAGTTCTTCAATCGCGACAGGTTACACTGAAGCTTTCTTT.

A remark on this clone: This specimen includes other DNA sequences encoding the same CDR3. The CDR3 protein is CAWSAGVNTEAFF. The CDR3, as DNA: TGTGCCTGGAGTGCCGGTGTGAACACTGAAGCTTTCTTT. This chain links TRBV30 with TRBJ1-1; no clear D gene. Trimming removed 1 base at V and 0 bases at J, with 6 bases between. This CDR3 has 13 amino acids. Looked up from germline, CDR1 is GTSNPN and CDR2 is SVGIG (reference sequence).

The chain carries TRBV2 and TRBJ2-7; 10 nucleotides agree with TRBD2. J gave up 4 bases and V 10 bases, and 10 bases lay outside the gene matches. CDR3 length: 14 amino acids. CDR1 and CDR2 (germline): SNHLY, FYNNEI. The DNA for the CDR3 is TGTGCCACCTTGACCGGGACTAGCGCTTACGAGCAGTACTTC. Residues: CATLTGTSAYEQYF. The full variable domain, its missing parts supplied by reference TRBV2 and TRBJ2-7, is EPEVTQTPSHQVTQMGQEVILRCVPISNHLYFYWYRQILGQKVEFLVSFYNNEISEKSEIFDDQFSVERPDGSNFTLKIRSTKLEDSAMYFCATLTGTSAYEQYFGPGTRLTVT.

This sequence joins TRBV30 and TRBJ2-7, with 7 bases identical to TRBD2. The trim removed 4 bases at V and 2 bases at J, leaving 8 bases unmatched. Germline V gene data show CDR1 as GTSNPN and CDR2 as SVGIG (reference sequence). The CDR3 has 14 residues. The DNA for the CDR3 is TGTGCCTGGACGACCTCTAGCGGCCCCTACGAGCAGTACTTC. This encodes CAWTTSSGPYEQYF. The full variable domain, its missing parts supplied by reference TRBV30 and TRBJ2-7, is SQTIHQWPATLVQPVGSPLSLECTVEGTSNPNLYWYRQAAGRGLQLLFYSVGIGQISSEVPQNLSASRPQDRQFILSSKKLLLSDSGFYLCAWTTSSGPYEQYFGPGTRLTVT.

The V gene is TRBV19, the J gene TRBJ1-5; 8 positions agree with TRBD1. The CDR3 totals 18 residues. In germline, CDR1 is LNHDA, CDR2 SQIVND (reference sequence). Unmatched junction bases numbered 17, after V lost 10 bases and J lost 0 bases. CDR3 loop: CATQGNRGKFYSNQPQHF. The CDR3 region has the DNA TGTGCCACCCAAGGGAACAGGGGGAAATTCTATAGCAATCAGCCCCAGCATTTT.

The chain recombines TRBV19 with TRBJ1-1; TRBD1 aligns across 10 bases. The CDR3 has 14 amino acids. V was clipped by 6 bases and J by 7 bases; unmatched bases: 8. Germline V gene sequence: CDR1 LNHDA, CDR2 SQIVND (reference sequence). The CDR3 here is CASRRDRGPYEAFF. The DNA of the CDR3 is TGTGCCAGTAGAAGGGACAGGGGCCCCTATGAAGCTTTCTTT.

This clone was counted a single time. This chain uses TRBV11-2 with TRBJ1-1; D is undetermined. There are 15 residues in the CDR3. Trimming cost V 1 base and J 1 base, with 10 bases left between them. CDR1 and CDR2 from the germline V gene are SGHAT and FQNNGV. CDR3 sequence (DNA): TGTGCCAGCAGCTTAGCTCCGGGTGCGAACACTGAAGCTTTCTTT. This gives the protein CASSLAPGANTEAFF.

This clone occurred a few times. The chain uses TRBV5-1 and TRBJ1-2, with 8 bases lining up with TRBD1. Germline V lookup: CDR1 SGHRS, CDR2 YFSETQ. This CDR3 comprises 11 residues. J lost 13 bases, V lost 4 bases, and 6 bases had no gene match. The CDR3 DNA sequence: TGCGCCAGCAGCGGGACAGGCTTGGTCACCTTC. Protein: CASSGTGLVTF.

This clone was counted once. V and J are TRBV7-2 and TRBJ1-1; D perhaps matches TRBD1 (6 bases). The CDR3 sequence is 14 residues long. Germline-derived CDR1 and CDR2 are SGHTA and FQGNSA. The ends were cut back, 7 bases at V and 7 bases at J, with 19 bases in the middle. The DNA of the CDR3 is TGTGCCAGCACCCCGGGGACGCAGGGGTATGAAGCTTTCTTT. This sequence encodes CASTPGTQGYEAFF.

The chain uses TRBV7-9 and TRBJ1-6; TRBD1 is a possible D gene (5 bases). The CDR3 sequence is 17 residues long. Germline lookup yields CDR1 SEHNR and CDR2 FQNEAQ (reference sequence). V was trimmed by 1 base and J by 7 bases, leaving 17 bases between them. Here the CDR3 DNA reads TGTGCCAGCAGCTTAGAAATGTTGACAGACGGAAATTCACCCCTCCACTTT. This gives the protein CASSLEMLTDGNSPLHF.

This clone showed up just a few times. The chain carries TRBV19 and TRBJ1-5, with TRBD1 as a possible D gene (5 bases). There are 13 residues in the CDR3. Germline V gene data show CDR1 as LNHDA and CDR2 as SQIVND (reference sequence). The V gene lost 10 bases and the J gene lost 4 bases, with 14 bases spanning the gap. DNA for the CDR3: TGTGCCACAGCCCGGTCAGGGAATCAGCCCCAGCATTTT. This sequence encodes CATARSGNQPQHF.

The chain combines TRBV5-1 with TRBJ1-5; 8 bases align to TRBD1. With 4 bases clipped from V and 6 bases from J, the junction kept 3 bases outside the gene matches. This CDR3 is 13 amino acids long. CDR1 and CDR2 (germline): SGHRS, YFSETQ. Here the CDR3 DNA reads TGCGCCAGCAGCGGCAGGGGGCTTCAGCCCCAGCATTTT. Translation: CASSGRGLQPQHF. Variable domain in full (rest from reference TRBV5-1 and TRBJ1-5): KAGVTQTPRYLIKTRGQQVTLSCSPISGHRSVSWYQQTPGQGLQFLFEYFSETQRNKGNFPGRFSGRQFSNSRSEMNVSTLELGDSALYLCASSGRGLQPQHFGDGTRLSIL.

V and J are TRBV18 and TRBJ2-2, with 11 bases matching TRBD2. Germline CDR1 is KGHSH and CDR2 is LQKENI. J lost 3 bases, V lost 6 bases, and 6 bases had no gene match. CDR3 length: 16 amino acids. This chain's CDR3 is CASSRGLADHTGELFF. DNA for the CDR3: TGTGCCAGCTCCCGGGGACTAGCGGACCACACCGGGGAGCTGTTTTTT. Complete variable domain (other parts from reference TRBV18 and TRBJ2-2): NAGVMQNPRHLVRRRGQEARLRCSPMKGHSHVYWYRQLPEEGLKFMVYLQKENIIDESGMPKERFSAEFPKEGPSILRIQQVVRGDSAAYFCASSRGLADHTGELFFGEGSRLTVL.

The rearrangement uses TRBV7-9 and TRBJ1-1; 8 bases fit TRBD1. Unmatched junction bases numbered 12, after V lost 4 bases and J lost 8 bases. CDR3 length: 15 residues. The germline V gene encodes CDR1 SEHNR and CDR2 FQNEAQ (reference sequence). CDR3 nucleotide sequence: TGTGCCAGCAGCTACCAGGGGGCGATTCTTCCAGAAGCTTTCTTT. Encoded protein: CASSYQGAILPEAFF.

V and J are TRBV4-1 and TRBJ1-2; D ambiguous. V was cut by 2 bases and J by 2 bases, with 15 bases left in between. The germline gives CDR1 MGHRA, CDR2 YSYEKL. This CDR3 comprises 16 residues. CDR3 nucleotide sequence: TGCGCCAGCAGCCAAAATACTCCCCCAAAGAACTATGGCTACACCTTC. Encoded protein: CASSQNTPPKNYGYTF.

V gene TRBV28 combines with J gene TRBJ1-3; tentatively, D is TRBD1 (5 bases). This CDR3 has 15 residues. With 6 bases removed from V and 0 bases from J, the gap between germline ends came to 12 bases. Germline values: CDR1 MDHEN, CDR2 SYDVKM. The CDR3 region is CASRQGTYSGNTIYF. In DNA form, the CDR3 reads TGTGCCAGCAGGCAGGGAACCTACTCTGGAAACACCATATATTTT.

The chain couples TRBV5-1 to TRBJ2-1, with 7 bases matching TRBD2. Trimming at V came to 4 bases and at J to 5 bases, leaving 9 bases not matched to a gene. The CDR3 extends over 15 amino acids. CDR1 SGHRS and CDR2 YFSETQ come from the germline V gene. This CDR3 reads CASSVDLREDNEQFF. CDR3 DNA: TGCGCCAGCAGCGTAGATCTTCGGGAGGACAATGAGCAGTTCTTC.

This rearrangement joins TRBV18 to TRBJ1-3, with D unclear. Deletions cut 3 bases from V and 2 bases from J, with 8 bases between. Germline V gene data show CDR1 as KGHSH and CDR2 as LQKENI. The CDR3 extends over 14 amino acids. The DNA for the CDR3 is TGTGCCAGCTCACCTTCAGATACTGGAAACACCATATATTTT. Its translation is CASSPSDTGNTIYF. Based on the CDR3 plus reference TRBV18 and TRBJ1-3, the full variable domain is NAGVMQNPRHLVRRRGQEARLRCSPMKGHSHVYWYRQLPEEGLKFMVYLQKENIIDESGMPKERFSAEFPKEGPSILRIQQVVRGDSAAYFCASSPSDTGNTIYFGEGSWLTVV.

This clone is a singleton in its sample. The chain links TRBV18 to TRBJ2-1; D ambiguous. Germline loops: CDR1 KGHSH, CDR2 LQKENI. The CDR3 extends over 14 amino acids. V dropped 3 bases and J dropped 10 bases, with 16 bases sitting between them. CDR3 nucleotide sequence: TGTGCCAGCTCACCGACCATGTTGGGCCGGGAGCAGTTCTTC. This encodes CASSPTMLGREQFF.

With regard to this clone: The same CDR3 arises from other DNA sequences in this sample as well. The chain employs TRBV18 and TRBJ2-3; perhaps TRBD1 as D (5 bases). The CDR3 covers 15 residues. The ends were cut back, 3 bases at V and 0 bases at J, with 10 bases in the middle. Germline assignment: CDR1 KGHSH and CDR2 LQKENI. CDR3 protein: CASSPEAGSTDTQYF. In nucleotides, the CDR3 is TGTGCCAGCTCACCCGAGGCAGGGAGCACAGATACGCAGTATTTT.

V usage is TRBV4-1 and J usage is TRBJ2-7, with TRBD1 as a possible D gene (5 bases). Germline assignment: CDR1 MGHRA and CDR2 YSYEKL. The V end lost 1 base, the J end lost 2 bases, and 12 bases lay between the germline ends. The CDR3 contains 15 residues. The DNA for the CDR3 is TGCGCCAGCAGCCAAGGGGTAGGGGCCGCCTACGAGCAGTACTTC. Protein product: CASSQGVGAAYEQYF.

This clone was recorded once. A read error may produce the germline difference seen at one junction end. The V call is TRBV7-9, the J call TRBJ2-3; tentative D call: TRBD1 (5 bases). This CDR3 is 11 amino acids long. Germline V lookup: CDR1 SEHNR, CDR2 FQNEAQ (reference sequence). The CDR3 DNA reads TGTGCCAGCAGCGCGACAGCTACGCAGTATTTT. Residues: CASSATATQYF. Together with reference TRBV7-9 and TRBJ2-3, the CDR3 gives the full variable domain: DTGVSQNPRHKITKRGQNVTFRCDPISEHNRLYWYRQTLGQGPEFLTYFQNEAQLEKSRLLSDRFSAERPKGSFSTLEIQRTEQGDSAMYLCASSATATQYFGPGTRLTVL.

The J gene is TRBJ2-5, the V gene TRBV12-3 or TRBV12-4; D gene ambiguous. This CDR3 is 11 amino acids long. V was clipped by 5 bases and J by 2 bases, with 3 bases between them. CDR3 sequence reads: CASSIQETQYF. CDR3 sequence (DNA): TGTGCCAGCAGTATACAAGAGACCCAGTACTTC.

In its sample, this clone was seen once. The rearrangement uses TRBV6-6 and TRBJ2-1; D uncertain. Germline CDR1 and CDR2: MNHNY and SVGAGI (reference sequence). The V and J ends lost 6 bases and 9 bases respectively, with 12 bases between them. The CDR3 extends over 12 amino acids. The CDR3 coding sequence is TGTGCCAGCAGCCTACACTCGGGTGAGCAGTTCTTC. Amino acids: CASSLHSGEQFF.

The rearrangement links TRBV21-1 to TRBJ2-7; the D call in the table, TRBD1, was not verified against the DNA. TRBV21-1 represents a pseudogene. The CDR3 totals 16 residues. CDR3 protein: CASSKGGRGQGYEQYF. CDR3 in DNA: TGTGCCAGCAGCAAAGGAGGCAGGGGGCAAGGGTACGAGCAGTACTTC.

The chain employs TRBV6-5 and TRBJ2-5, with 8 bases lining up with TRBD1. The CDR3 runs 15 residues. V shed 6 bases and J 5 bases; nucleotides not matched to a gene: 11. Germline CDR1 reads MNHEY; CDR2 reads SVGAGI. DNA of the CDR3: TGTGCCAGCAGACCTAGACAGGGGTCGGTTGAGACCCAGTACTTC. Translating gives CASRPRQGSVETQYF.

This chain connects TRBV6-5 to TRBJ2-7; D may be TRBD2 (6 bases). V dropped 4 bases and J dropped 3 bases, with 16 bases sitting between them. Per germline, CDR1 MNHEY and CDR2 SVGAGI. The CDR3 runs 15 residues. DNA of the CDR3: TGTGCCAGCAGTTGGGGGAGTAGCGGTTACTACGAGCAGTACTTC. Translated, it gives CASSWGSSGYYEQYF.

The chain recombines TRBV28 with TRBJ1-1; D ambiguous. The CDR3 spans 14 residues. The germline V gene has CDR1 MDHEN and CDR2 SYDVKM. The V and J ends lost 5 bases and 0 bases respectively, with 10 bases between them. The CDR3 region has the DNA TGTGCCAGCAGTATTAACAGCTTGAACACTGAAGCTTTCTTT. Translating it yields CASSINSLNTEAFF.